Below, one T cell receptor beta chain is given with its context. It lacks a known antigen. The record has no base qualities; no much larger clone is one base away. The library was built by means of RT-PCR. Sequencing relied on a NextSeq 550. Using fastp trimming at Q25 and MiXCR clonotype assembly, TCRdb reanalyzed the public sequencing data and kept in-frame beta chains. Each entry merges the rows of one CDR3 protein and shows their most common DNA and genes. The table for this sample lists more than 850,000 distinct CDR3 sequences; roughly 17% of them were counted only once. The leading ten clones occupy around 5.5% of the sample. From the cysteine through the phenylalanine, the CDR3 covers 15 amino acids. Only the CDR3 region is kept as DNA, spanning 45 bases read in frame from base 1. The CDR1 and CDR2 encoded by the germline V gene are SGHDT and YYEEEE. The V end gives up 5 bases and the J end 4 bases, leaving 7 bases in the junction not matched to a gene.

This entry belongs to a study of patients and donors after allogeneic stem cell transplantation (dated by TCRdb to the early 2020s). The chain joins TRBV5-6 to TRBJ2-7; TRBD1 aligns with 12 central bases. The receptor was derived from a human donor who was either an allogeneic HSCT recipient or a stem cell or donor lymphocyte infusion donor (not recorded which). It is not recorded whose cells these are; they may come from a transplant donor. Sequenced material: blood, either unsorted or a sorted T cell fraction (not recorded which). The CDR3 sequence is CASRTWDRGRYEQYF. The bases read TGTGCCAGCAGGACCTGGGACAGGGGGCGGTACGAGCAGTACTTC. Where the CDR3 stops, the reference TRBV5-6 and TRBJ2-7 genes take over; the full variable domain is DAGVTQSPTHLIKTRGQQVTLRCSPKSGHDTVSWYQQALGQGPQFIFQYYEEEERQRGNFPDRFSGHQFPNYSSELNVNALLLGDSALYLCASRTWDRGRYEQYFGPGTRLTVT.